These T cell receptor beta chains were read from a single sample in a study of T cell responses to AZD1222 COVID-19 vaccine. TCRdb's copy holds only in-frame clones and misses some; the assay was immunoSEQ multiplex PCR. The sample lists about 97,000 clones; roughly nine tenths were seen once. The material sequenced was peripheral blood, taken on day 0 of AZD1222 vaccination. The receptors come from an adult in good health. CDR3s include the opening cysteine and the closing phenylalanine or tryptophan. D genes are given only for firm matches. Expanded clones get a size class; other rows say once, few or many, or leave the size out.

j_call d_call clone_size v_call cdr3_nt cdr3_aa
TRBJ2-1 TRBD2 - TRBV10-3 TGTGCCATCACCCCGGGACTAGCGGGCTACAATGAGCAGTTCTTC CAITPGLAGYNEQFF
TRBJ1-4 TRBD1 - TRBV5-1 TGCGCCAGCAGCCGGACAGGTTTAGGAAAACTGTTTTTT CASSRTGLGKLFF
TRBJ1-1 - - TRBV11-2 TGTGCCAGCAGCTTAGATCAGGCTTCAATGGGGAACACTGAAGCTTTCTTT CASSLDQASMGNTEAFF
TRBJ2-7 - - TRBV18 TGTGCCAGCTCACCACCGGGAAGCTCCTACGAGCAGTACTTC CASSPPGSSYEQYF
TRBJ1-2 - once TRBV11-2 TGTGCCAGCAGCCCCTTCCCCCCTAACTATGGCTACACCTTC CASSPFPPNYGYTF
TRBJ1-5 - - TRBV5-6 TGTGCCAGCAGCTTTGGTAGCAATCAGCCCCAGCATTTT CASSFGSNQPQHF
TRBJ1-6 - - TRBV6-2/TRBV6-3 TGTGCCAGCAGCCCAATGCAGGGAGGCCGCCTTAATTCACCCCTCCACTTT CASSPMQGGRLNSPLHF
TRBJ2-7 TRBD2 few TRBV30 TGTGCCTGCCCGGTAGCGGGGGGATCTCAGGAGCAGTACTTC CACPVAGGSQEQYF
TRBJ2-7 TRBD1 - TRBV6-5 TGTGCCAGCAGTTCCCGGGACAGCTCCTACGAGCAGTACTTC CASSSRDSSYEQYF
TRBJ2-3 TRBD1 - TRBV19 TGTGCCAGTACCAAGACAGGGGTAACAGATACGCAGTATTTT CASTKTGVTDTQYF
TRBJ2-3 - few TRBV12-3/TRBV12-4 TGTGCCAGCAGTTTGAACTTTGCGCAGTATTTT CASSLNFAQYF
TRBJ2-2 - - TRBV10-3 TGTGCCATCAGTGGGACAGACACCGGGGAGCTGTTTTTT CAISGTDTGELFF
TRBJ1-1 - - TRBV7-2 TGTGCCAGCAGCTTACGCAGGGAAGGTTCTGAAGCTTTCTTT CASSLRREGSEAFF
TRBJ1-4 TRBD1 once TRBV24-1 TGTGCCACCAGTGATTCCAGGGACAGAACTCTTGCAACTAATGAAAAACTGTTTTTT CATSDSRDRTLATNEKLFF
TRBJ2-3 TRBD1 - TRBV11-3 TGTGCCAGCAGCCCCACCTGGACAGGGGCAGCAGATACGCAGTATTTT CASSPTWTGAADTQYF
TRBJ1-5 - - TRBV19 TGTGCCAGTACAGGCCTGTTAGGGTCTAATCAGCCCCAGCATTTT CASTGLLGSNQPQHF
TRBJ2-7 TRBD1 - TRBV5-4 TGTGCCAGCAGCTCGGTGGACAGGGGGCGCTACGAGCAGTACTTC CASSSVDRGRYEQYF
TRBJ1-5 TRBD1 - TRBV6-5 TGTGCCAGCAGTACCCAGGGGGGACAGCCCCAGCATTTT CASSTQGGQPQHF
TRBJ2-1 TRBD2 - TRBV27 TGTGCCAGCAGGTTGAGCGGGAGCTACGGTGAGCAGTTCTTC CASRLSGSYGEQFF
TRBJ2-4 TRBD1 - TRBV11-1 TGTGCCAGCAGCCACGGACAGGGCCGAACTTCAAACATTCAGTACTTC CASSHGQGRTSNIQYF
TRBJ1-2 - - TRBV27 TGTGCCAGCAGTCCCGGTCCGGGGAGTAGGGGCTACACCTTC CASSPGPGSRGYTF
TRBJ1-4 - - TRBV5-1 TGCGCCAGCAGCTTCTTCCAGGGTGGTGAAAAACTGTTTTTT CASSFFQGGEKLFF
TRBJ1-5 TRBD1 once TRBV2 TGTGCCAGCACCGACAGGGAACTTAATCAGCCCCAGCATTTT CASTDRELNQPQHF
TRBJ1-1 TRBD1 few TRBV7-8 TGTGCCAGCAGCCCGACAGGGGGCAGGAGAACTGAAGCTTTCTTT CASSPTGGRRTEAFF
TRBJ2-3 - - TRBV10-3 TGTGCCATCAGTGAGGGTATTAGCACAGATACGCAGTATTTT CAISEGISTDTQYF
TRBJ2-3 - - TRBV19 TGTGCCAGTACCTCAGGACTGGCTACTAGCACAGATACGCAGTATTTT CASTSGLATSTDTQYF
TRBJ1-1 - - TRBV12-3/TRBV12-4 TGTGCCAGCAGCCTAAAGACAGGTCTTGAAGCTTTCTTT CASSLKTGLEAFF
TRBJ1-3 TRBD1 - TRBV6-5 TGTGCCACAGCCCCCCCGACAGGGAGTGGAAACACCATATATTTT CATAPPTGSGNTIYF
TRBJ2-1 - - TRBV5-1 TGCGCCAGCACCCTTGGTAGTGACAATGAGCAGTTCTTC CASTLGSDNEQFF
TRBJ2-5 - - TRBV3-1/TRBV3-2 TGTGCCAGCCGGGCACCAGGGGAGACCCAGTACTTC CASRAPGETQYF
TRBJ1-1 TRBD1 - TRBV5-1 TGCGCCAGCAGCTTGGACAGGGGGCCTGAAGCTTTCTTT CASSLDRGPEAFF
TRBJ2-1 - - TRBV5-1 TGCGCCAGCAGCTTGGGGGAGTGGGACAATGAGCAGTTCTTC CASSLGEWDNEQFF
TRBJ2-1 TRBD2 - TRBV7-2 TGTGCCAGCACCCCCAGGGGTAGCGGGGGGTCCTACAATGAGCAGTTCTTC CASTPRGSGGSYNEQFF
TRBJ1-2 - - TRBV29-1 TGCAGCGTTGACTGGGGGCGCGGTGGCTACACCTTC CSVDWGRGGYTF
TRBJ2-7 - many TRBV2 TGTGCCAGCAGCCCAAGGGCGCGGGCTACCTACGAGCAGTACTTC CASSPRARATYEQYF
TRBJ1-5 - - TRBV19 TGTGCCACCGGTAGGCAGGGACTATATAGCAATCAGCCCCAGCATTTT CATGRQGLYSNQPQHF
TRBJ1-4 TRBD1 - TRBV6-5 TGTGCCAGCAGTCAGGACAGGGGTCGGGAAAAACTGTTTTTT CASSQDRGREKLFF
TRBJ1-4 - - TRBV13 TGTGCCAGCAGCTTAGCGGGAAGGACTAATGAAAAACTGTTTTTT CASSLAGRTNEKLFF
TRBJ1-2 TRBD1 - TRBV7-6 TGTGCCAGCAGCTTAGCTCTTTGGGACAGGTCTACCTTTAACTATGGCTACACCTTC CASSLALWDRSTFNYGYTF
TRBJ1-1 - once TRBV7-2 TGTGCCAGCAGCTCCCCAGTGTGGAGAACTGAAGCTTTCTTT CASSSPVWRTEAFF
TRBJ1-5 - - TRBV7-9 TGTGCCAGCAGCTTAGGTTCGGCGGGCAATCAGCCCCAGCATTTT CASSLGSAGNQPQHF
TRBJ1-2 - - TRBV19 TGTGCCAGTACCTCCCGCGCGGACAGTAACTATGGCTACACCTTC CASTSRADSNYGYTF
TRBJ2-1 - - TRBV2 TGTGCCAGCGCCCTAATGGCGGTTTTGAATGAGCAGTTCTTC CASALMAVLNEQFF
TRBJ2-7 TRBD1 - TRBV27 TGTGCCAGCAGTTTTGGACAGGGGGTCCCGTCGTACTTC CASSFGQGVPSYF
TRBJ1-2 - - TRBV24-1 TGTGCCACCAGTGAGCTTAAGATGACAGACTCTCCCTATGGCTACACCTTC CATSELKMTDSPYGYTF
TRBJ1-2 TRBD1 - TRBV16 TGTGCCAGCAGCCAATGGGCAGGGGGTATCGGCTATGGCTACACCTTC CASSQWAGGIGYGYTF
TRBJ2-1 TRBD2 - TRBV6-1 TGTGCCAGCAGTGAAACAGCGGGATCCTACAATGAGCAGTTCTTC CASSETAGSYNEQFF
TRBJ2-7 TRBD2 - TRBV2 TGTGCCAGCAGGTTAGCGGGGTTGATCTACGAGCAGTACTTC CASRLAGLIYEQYF
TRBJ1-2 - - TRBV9 TGTGCCAGCAGCACCTCACAGGGATTTGACTATGGCTACACCTTC CASSTSQGFDYGYTF
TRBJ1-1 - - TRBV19 TGTGCCAGTAGTATCAGCAGGGGTGAACTTGACACTGAAGCTTTCTTT CASSISRGELDTEAFF
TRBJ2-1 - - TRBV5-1 TGCGCCAGCAGCTTGGCGGGAGAAGAGGATGAGCAGTTCTTC CASSLAGEEDEQFF
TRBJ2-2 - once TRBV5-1 TGCGCCAGCAGCGCCGGGACCACCTCGAACACCGGGGAGCTGTTTTTT CASSAGTTSNTGELFF
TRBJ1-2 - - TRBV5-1 TGCGCCAGCAGCTTCCAGACGCAAGGCTACACCTTC CASSFQTQGYTF